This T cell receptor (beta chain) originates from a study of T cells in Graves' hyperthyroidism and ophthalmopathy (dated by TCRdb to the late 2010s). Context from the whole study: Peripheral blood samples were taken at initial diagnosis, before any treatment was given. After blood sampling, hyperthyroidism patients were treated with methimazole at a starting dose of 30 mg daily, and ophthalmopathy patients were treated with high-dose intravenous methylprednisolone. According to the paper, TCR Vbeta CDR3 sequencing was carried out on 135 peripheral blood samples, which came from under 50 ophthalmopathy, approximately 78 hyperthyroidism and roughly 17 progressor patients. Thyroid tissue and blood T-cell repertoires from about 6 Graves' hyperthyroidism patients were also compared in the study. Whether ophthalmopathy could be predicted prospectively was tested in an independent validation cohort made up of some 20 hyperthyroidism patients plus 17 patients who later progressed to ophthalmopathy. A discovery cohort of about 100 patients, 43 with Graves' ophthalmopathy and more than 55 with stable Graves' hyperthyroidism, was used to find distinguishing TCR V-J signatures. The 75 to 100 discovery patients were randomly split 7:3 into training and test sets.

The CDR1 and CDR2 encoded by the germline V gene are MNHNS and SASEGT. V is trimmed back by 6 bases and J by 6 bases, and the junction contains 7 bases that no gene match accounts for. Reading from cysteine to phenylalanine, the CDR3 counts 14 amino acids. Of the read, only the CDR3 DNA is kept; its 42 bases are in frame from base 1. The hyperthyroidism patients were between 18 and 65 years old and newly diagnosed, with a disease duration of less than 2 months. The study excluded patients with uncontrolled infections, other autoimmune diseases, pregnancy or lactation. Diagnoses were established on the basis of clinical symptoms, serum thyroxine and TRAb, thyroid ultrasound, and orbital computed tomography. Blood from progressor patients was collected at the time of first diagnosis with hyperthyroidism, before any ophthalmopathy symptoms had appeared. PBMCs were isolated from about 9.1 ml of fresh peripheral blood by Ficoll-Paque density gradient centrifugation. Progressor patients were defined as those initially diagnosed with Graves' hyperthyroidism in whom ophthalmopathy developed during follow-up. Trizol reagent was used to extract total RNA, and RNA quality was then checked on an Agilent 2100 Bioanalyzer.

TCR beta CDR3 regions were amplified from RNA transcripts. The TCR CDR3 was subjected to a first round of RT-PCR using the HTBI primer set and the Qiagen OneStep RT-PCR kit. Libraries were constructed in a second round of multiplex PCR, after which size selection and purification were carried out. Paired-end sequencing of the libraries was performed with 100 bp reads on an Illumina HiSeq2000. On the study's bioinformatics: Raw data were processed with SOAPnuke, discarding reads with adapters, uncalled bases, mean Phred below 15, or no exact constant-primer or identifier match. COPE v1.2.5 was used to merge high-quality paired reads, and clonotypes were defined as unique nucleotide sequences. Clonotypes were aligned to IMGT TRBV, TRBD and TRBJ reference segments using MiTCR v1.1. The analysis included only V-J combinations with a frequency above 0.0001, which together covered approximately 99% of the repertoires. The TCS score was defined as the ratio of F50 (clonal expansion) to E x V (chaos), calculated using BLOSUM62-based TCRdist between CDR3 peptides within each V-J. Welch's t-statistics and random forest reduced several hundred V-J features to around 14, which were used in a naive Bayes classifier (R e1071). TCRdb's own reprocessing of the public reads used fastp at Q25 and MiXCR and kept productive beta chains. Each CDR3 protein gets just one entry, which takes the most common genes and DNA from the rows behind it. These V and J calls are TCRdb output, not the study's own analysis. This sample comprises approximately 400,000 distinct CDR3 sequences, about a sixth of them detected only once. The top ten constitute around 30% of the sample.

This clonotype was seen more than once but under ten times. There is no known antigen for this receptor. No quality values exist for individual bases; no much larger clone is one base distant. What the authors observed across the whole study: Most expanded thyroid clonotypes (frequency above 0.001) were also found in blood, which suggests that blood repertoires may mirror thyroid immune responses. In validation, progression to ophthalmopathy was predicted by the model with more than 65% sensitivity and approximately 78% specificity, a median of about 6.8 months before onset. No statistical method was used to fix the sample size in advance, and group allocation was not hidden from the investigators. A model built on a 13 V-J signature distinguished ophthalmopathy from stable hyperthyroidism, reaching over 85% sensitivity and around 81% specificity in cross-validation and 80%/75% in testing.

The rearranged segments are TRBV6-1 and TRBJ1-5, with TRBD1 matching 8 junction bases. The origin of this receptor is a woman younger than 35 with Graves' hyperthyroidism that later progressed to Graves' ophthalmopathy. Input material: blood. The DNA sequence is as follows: TGTGCCAGCAGCCCGGACAGGGTCATTCAGCCCCAGCATTTT. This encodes CASSPDRVIQPQHF.